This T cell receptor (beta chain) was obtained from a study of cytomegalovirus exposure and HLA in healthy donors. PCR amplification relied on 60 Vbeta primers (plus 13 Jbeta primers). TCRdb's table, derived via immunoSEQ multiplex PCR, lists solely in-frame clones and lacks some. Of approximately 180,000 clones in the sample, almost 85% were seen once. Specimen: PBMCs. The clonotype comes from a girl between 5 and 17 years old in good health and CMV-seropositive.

For the CDR3, the DNA is TGTGCCAGCAGCTTCCAGACAGGGGGCGATGAGCAGTTCTTC. Protein sequence: CASSFQTGGDEQFF. The chain couples TRBV5-4 to TRBJ2-1; 10 bases agree with TRBD1. CDR3 size: 14 residues. The germline CDR1 and CDR2 sequences are SGHNT and YYREEE (reference sequence). V was clipped by 2 bases and J by 8 bases; unmatched bases: 4.